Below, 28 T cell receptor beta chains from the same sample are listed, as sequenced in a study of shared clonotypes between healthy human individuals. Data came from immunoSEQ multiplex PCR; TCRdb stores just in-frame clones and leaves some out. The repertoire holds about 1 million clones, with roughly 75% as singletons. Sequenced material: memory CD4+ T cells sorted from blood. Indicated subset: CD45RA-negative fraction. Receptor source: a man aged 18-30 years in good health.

CDR3 region: CASSYADRGLGEQYF. In nucleotides, the CDR3 is TGTGCCAGCAGTTACGCCGACAGGGGGCTTGGGGAGCAGTACTTC. The chain has TRBV6-5 and TRBJ2-7; 10 positions agree with TRBD1. Trimming at V came to 2 bases and at J to 7 bases, leaving 8 bases not matched to a gene. Germline V CDR1 and CDR2: MNHEY, SVGAGI. This CDR3 spans 15 amino acids.

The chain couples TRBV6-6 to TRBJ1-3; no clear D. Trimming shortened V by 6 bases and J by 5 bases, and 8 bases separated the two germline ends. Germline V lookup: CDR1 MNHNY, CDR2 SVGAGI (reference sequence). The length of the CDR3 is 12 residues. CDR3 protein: CASSQTRNTIYF. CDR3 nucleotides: TGTGCCAGCAGCCAGACCAGAAACACCATATATTTT.

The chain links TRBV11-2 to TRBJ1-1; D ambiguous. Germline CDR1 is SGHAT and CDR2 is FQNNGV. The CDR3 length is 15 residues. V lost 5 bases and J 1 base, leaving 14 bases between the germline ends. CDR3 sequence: CASSPARARNTEAFF. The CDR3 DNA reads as TGTGCCAGCAGCCCTGCACGGGCCAGGAACACTGAAGCTTTCTTT.

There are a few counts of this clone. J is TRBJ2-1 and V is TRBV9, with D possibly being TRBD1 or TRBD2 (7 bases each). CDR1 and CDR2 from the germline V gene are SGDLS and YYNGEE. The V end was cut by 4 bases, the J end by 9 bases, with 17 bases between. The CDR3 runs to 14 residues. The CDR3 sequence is CASSLHAGGGEQFF. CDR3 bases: TGTGCCAGCAGCCTCCACGCAGGGGGGGGTGAGCAGTTCTTC.

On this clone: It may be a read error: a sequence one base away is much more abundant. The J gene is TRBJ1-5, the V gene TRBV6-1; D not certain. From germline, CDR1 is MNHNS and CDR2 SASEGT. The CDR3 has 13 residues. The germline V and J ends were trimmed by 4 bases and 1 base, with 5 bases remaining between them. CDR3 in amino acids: CASSAQSNQPQHF. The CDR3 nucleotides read TGTGCCAGCAGTGCACAGAGCAATCAGCCCCAGCATTTT.

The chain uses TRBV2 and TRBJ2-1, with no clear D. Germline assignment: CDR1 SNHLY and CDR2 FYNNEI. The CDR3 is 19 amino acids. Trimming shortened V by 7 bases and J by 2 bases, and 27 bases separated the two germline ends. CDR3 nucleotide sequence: TGTGCCAGCAAAGGCCGAGAGGCAAGTAGTCTAGACCCCTACAATGAGCAGTTCTTC. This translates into CASKGREASSLDPYNEQFF.

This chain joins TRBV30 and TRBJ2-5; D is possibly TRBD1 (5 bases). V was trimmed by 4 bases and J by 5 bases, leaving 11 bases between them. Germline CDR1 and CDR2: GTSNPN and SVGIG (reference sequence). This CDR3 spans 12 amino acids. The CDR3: CAWTLKGETQYF. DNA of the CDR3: TGTGCCTGGACCCTTAAGGGGGAGACCCAGTACTTC.

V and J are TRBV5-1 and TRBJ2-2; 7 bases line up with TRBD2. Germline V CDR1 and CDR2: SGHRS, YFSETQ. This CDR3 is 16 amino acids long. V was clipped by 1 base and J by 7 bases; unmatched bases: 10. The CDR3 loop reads CASSLRGGAPGGELFF. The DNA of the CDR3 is TGCGCCAGCAGCTTGCGGGGAGGGGCTCCAGGCGGGGAGCTGTTTTTT. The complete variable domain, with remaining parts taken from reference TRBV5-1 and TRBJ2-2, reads KAGVTQTPRYLIKTRGQQVTLSCSPISGHRSVSWYQQTPGQGLQFLFEYFSETQRNKGNFPGRFSGRQFSNSRSEMNVSTLELGDSALYLCASSLRGGAPGGELFFGEGSRLTVL.

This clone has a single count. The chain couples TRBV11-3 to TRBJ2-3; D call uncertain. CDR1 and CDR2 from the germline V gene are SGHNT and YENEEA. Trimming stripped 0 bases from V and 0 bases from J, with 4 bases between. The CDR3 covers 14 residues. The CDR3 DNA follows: TGTGCCAGCAGCTTAGACGGGAGCACAGATACGCAGTATTTT. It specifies CASSLDGSTDTQYF.

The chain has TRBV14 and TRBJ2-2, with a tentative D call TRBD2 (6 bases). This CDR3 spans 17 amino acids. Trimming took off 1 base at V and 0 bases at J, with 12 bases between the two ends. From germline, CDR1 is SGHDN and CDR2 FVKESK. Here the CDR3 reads CASSQGASATNTGELFF. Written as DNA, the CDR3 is TGTGCCAGCAGCCAAGGGGCTAGCGCTACGAACACCGGGGAGCTGTTTTTT.

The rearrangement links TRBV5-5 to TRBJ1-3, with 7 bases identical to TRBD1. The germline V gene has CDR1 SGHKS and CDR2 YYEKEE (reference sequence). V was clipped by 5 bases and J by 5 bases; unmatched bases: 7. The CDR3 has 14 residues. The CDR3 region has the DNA TGTGCCAGCAGTTTACAGGGGAGGCGAAACACCATATATTTT. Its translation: CASSLQGRRNTIYF. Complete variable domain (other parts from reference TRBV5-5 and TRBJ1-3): DAGVTQSPTHLIKTRGQQVTLRCSPISGHKSVSWYQQVLGQGPQFIFQYYEKEERGRGNFPDRFSARQFPNYSSELNVNALLLGDSALYLCASSLQGRRNTIYFGEGSWLTVV.

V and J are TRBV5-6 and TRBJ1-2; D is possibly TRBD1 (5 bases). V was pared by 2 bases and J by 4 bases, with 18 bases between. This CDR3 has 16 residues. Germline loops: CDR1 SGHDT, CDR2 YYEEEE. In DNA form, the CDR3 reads TGTGCCAGCAGCTTAAGACGGACCGCCGGGGGCTATGGCTACACCTTC. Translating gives CASSLRRTAGGYGYTF. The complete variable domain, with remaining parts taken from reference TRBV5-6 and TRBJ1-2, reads DAGVTQSPTHLIKTRGQQVTLRCSPKSGHDTVSWYQQALGQGPQFIFQYYEEEERQRGNFPDRFSGHQFPNYSSELNVNALLLGDSALYLCASSLRRTAGGYGYTFGSGTRLTVV.

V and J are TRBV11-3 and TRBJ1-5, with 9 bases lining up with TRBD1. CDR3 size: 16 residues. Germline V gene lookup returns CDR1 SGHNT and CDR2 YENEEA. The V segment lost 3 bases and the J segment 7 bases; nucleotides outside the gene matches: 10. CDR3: CASSFFTTGGDQPQHF. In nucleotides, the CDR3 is TGTGCCAGCAGCTTTTTTACGACAGGGGGGGACCAGCCCCAGCATTTT.

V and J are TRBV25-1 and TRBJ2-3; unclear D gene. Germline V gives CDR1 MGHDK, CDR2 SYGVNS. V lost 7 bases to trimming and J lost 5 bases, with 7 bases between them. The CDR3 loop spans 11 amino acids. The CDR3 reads CASTLRDTQYF. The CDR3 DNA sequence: TGTGCCAGCACTCTAAGAGATACGCAGTATTTT.

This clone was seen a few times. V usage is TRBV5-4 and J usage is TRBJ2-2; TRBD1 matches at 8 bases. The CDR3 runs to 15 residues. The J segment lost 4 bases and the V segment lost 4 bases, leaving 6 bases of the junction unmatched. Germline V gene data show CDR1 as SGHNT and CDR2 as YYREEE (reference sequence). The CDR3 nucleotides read TGTGCCAGCAGCCGACAGGGGATGAGCACCGGGGAGCTGTTTTTT. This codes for CASSRQGMSTGELFF.

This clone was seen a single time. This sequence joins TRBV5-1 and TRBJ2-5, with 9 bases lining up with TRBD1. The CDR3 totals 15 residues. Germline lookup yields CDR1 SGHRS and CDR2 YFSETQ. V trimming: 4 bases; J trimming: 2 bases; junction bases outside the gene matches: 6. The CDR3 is CASSPRTGEQETQYF. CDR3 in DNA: TGCGCCAGCAGCCCAAGGACAGGGGAGCAAGAGACCCAGTACTTC.

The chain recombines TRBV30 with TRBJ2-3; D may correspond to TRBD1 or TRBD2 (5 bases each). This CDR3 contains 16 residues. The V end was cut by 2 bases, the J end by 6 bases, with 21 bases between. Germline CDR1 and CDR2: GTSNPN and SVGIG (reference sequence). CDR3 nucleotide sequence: TGTGCCTGGAGTATAGGATGGGGGAACAAAGAGGATACGCAGTATTTT. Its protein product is CAWSIGWGNKEDTQYF.

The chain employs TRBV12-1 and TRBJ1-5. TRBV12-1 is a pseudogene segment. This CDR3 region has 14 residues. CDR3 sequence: CASSSLAGHQPQHF. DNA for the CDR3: TGTGCCAGCAGCTCCCTCGCGGGTCATCAGCCCCAGCATTTT.

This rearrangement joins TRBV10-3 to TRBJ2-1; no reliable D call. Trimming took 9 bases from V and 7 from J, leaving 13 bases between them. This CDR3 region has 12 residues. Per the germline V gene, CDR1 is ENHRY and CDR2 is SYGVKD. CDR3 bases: TGTGCCATTTCGGAGCTCGGGAATGAGCAGTTCTTC. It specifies CAISELGNEQFF.

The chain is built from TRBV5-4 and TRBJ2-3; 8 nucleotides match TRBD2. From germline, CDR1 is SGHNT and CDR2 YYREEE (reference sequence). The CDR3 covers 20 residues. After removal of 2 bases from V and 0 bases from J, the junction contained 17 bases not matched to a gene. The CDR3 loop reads CASSLGKRENWASSTDTQYF. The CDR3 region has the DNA TGTGCCAGCAGCTTAGGCAAGCGGGAGAACTGGGCCTCTAGCACAGATACGCAGTATTTT.

The CDR3 protein is CASSSPRGGPETQYF. The DNA for the CDR3 is TGTGCCAGCAGCTCCCCCAGGGGAGGGCCAGAGACCCAGTACTTC. The chain links TRBV7-9 to TRBJ2-5, with TRBD2 as a possible D gene (7 bases). The CDR3 length is 15 residues. V was trimmed by 4 bases and J by 4 bases, leaving 16 bases between them. Germline V gene lookup returns CDR1 SEHNR and CDR2 FQNEAQ (reference sequence).

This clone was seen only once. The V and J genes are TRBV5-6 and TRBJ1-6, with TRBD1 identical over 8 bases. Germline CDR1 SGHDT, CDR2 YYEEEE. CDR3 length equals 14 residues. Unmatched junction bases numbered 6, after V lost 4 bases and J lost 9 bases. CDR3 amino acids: CASSRTGIGSPLHF. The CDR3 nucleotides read TGTGCCAGCAGCAGGACAGGGATAGGTTCACCCCTCCACTTT.

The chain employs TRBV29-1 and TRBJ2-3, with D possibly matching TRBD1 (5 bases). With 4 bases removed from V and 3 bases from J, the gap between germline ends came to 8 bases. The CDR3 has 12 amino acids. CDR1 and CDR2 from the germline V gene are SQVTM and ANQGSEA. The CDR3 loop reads CSVGQGTDTQYF. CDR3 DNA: TGCAGCGTTGGGCAGGGTACAGATACGCAGTATTTT.

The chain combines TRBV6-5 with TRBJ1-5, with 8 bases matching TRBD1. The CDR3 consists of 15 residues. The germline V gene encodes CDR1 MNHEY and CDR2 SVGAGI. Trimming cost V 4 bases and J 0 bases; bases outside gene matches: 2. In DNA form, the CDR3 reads TGTGCCAGCAGTTGGACAGGGAATAGCAATCAGCCCCAGCATTTT. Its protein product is CASSWTGNSNQPQHF.

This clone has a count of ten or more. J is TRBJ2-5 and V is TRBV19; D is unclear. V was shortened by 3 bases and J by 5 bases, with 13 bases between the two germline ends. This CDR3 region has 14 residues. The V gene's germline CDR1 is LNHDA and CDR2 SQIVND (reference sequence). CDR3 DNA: TGTGCCAGTAGTATTAATGGATTTCGGGAGACCCAGTACTTC. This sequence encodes CASSINGFRETQYF.

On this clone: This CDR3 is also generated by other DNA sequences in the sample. CDR3 region: CAWTLQNTEAFF. The CDR3 bases are TGTGCCTGGACACTACAGAATACTGAAGCTTTCTTT. The chain links TRBV30 to TRBJ1-1; D unclear. V was pared by 4 bases and J by 5 bases, with 11 bases between. The CDR3 is 12 residues long. Germline values: CDR1 GTSNPN, CDR2 SVGIG (reference sequence).

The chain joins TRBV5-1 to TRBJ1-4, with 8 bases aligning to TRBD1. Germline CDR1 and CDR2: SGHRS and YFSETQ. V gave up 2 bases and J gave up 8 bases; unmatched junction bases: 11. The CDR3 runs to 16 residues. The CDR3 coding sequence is TGCGCCAGCAGCTTTGACCCCGACAGGGGTAGGGAAAAACTGTTTTTT. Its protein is CASSFDPDRGREKLFF.

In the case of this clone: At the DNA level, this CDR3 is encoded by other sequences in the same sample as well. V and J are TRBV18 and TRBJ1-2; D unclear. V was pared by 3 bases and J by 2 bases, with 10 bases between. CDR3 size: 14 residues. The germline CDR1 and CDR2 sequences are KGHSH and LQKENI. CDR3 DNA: TGTGCCAGCTCACCTGGGCAGGCCAACTATGGCTACACCTTC. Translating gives CASSPGQANYGYTF.